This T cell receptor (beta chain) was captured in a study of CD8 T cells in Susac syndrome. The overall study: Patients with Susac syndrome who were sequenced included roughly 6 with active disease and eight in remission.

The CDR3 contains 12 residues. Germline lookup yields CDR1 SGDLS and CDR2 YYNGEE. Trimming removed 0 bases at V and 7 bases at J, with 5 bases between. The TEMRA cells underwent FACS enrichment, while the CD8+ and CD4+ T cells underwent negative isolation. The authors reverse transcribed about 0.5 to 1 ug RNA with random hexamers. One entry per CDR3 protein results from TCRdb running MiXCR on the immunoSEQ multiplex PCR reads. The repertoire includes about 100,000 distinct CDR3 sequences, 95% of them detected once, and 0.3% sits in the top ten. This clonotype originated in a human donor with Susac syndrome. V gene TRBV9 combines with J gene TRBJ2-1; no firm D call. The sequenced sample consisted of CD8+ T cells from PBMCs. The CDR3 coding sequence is TGTGCCAGCAGCGTAGGCGTGAATGAGCAGTTCTTC. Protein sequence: CASSVGVNEQFF. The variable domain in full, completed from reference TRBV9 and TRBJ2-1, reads DSGVTQTPKHLITATGQRVTLRCSPRSGDLSVYWYQQSLDQGLQFLIQYYNGEERAKGNILERFSAQQFPDLHSELNLSSLELGDSALYFCASSVGVNEQFFGPGTRLTVL.